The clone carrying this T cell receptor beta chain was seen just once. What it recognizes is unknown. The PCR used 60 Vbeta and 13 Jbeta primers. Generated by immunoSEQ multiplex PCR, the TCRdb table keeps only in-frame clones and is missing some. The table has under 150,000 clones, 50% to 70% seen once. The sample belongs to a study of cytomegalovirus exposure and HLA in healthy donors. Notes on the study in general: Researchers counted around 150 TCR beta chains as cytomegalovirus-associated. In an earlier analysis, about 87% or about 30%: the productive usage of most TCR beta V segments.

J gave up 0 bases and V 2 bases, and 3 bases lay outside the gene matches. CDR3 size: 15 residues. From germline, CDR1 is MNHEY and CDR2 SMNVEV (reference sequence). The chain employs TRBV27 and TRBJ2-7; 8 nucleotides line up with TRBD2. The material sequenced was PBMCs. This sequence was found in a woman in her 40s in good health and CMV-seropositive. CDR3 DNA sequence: TGTGCCAGCAGTTTAGGTACTAGCGGCTCCTACGAGCAGTACTTC. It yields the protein CASSLGTSGSYEQYF.